A selection of T cell receptor beta chains follows, all from one sample in a study of cytomegalovirus exposure and HLA in healthy donors. Sequenced by immunoSEQ multiplex PCR; TCRdb stores in-frame clones only, minus some. The sample holds 110,000 or so clones; over 75% are singletons and the top ten take under 7%. Sequencing used PBMCs. The receptors come from a man aged 18 to 29 in good health and CMV-seropositive. Both conserved end residues are part of each CDR3. Fields, in order: CDR3 protein, V gene, J gene, D gene, clone size. The D gene is left open where the match is weak. Size is omitted from some rows. Given values are once, few, many or a class for expanded clones.

CASSYYGGGAPNEQFF,TRBV6-5,TRBJ2-1,TRBD2,.
CASSFGRGGRDTQYF,TRBV27,TRBJ2-3,TRBD2,.
CASSLIRGKGYTF,TRBV7-9,TRBJ1-2,TRBD1,.
CASSQDQTGGQPQHF,TRBV4-1,TRBJ1-5,TRBD1,few
CASSFRWGEQPQHF,TRBV27,TRBJ1-5,.,.
CASSFSTSGPSYNEQFF,TRBV7-8,TRBJ2-1,TRBD2,.
CASSNKRGLEAFF,TRBV6-6,TRBJ1-1,.,.
CASSGTGFMNTEAFF,TRBV2,TRBJ1-1,TRBD1,.
CASSAGQGGWVSEAFF,TRBV28,TRBJ1-1,TRBD1,once
CASSGNYRGEQFF,TRBV2,TRBJ2-1,.,.
CASSQVERALNTGELFF,TRBV4-2,TRBJ2-2,.,.
CASSYGTGPWGYTF,TRBV5-6,TRBJ1-2,TRBD1,.
CASSKRGRGYEQYF,TRBV19,TRBJ2-7,.,.
CASGDRVGNEQFF,TRBV2,TRBJ2-1,TRBD1,.
CASSLAIGQGSHEQFF,TRBV5-1,TRBJ2-1,TRBD1,.
CASSLGQGDLEAFF,TRBV5-5,TRBJ1-1,TRBD1,.
CASSKPMTAAFF,TRBV6-5,TRBJ1-1,.,once
CASRGLARVYEQYF,TRBV27,TRBJ2-7,TRBD2,.
CASSEFASLNTEAFF,TRBV9,TRBJ1-1,.,.
CASTRELIYEQYF,TRBV2,TRBJ2-7,.,.
CASSYNPGLGEQYF,TRBV6-5,TRBJ2-7,.,few
CASSFWPGSMNTEAFF,TRBV5-8,TRBJ1-1,.,.
CASSISGLSYNEQFF,TRBV19,TRBJ2-1,.,.
CASSLQGQFSYEQYF,TRBV27,TRBJ2-7,TRBD1,.
CASSPKTGGYGYTF,TRBV18,TRBJ1-2,TRBD1,.
CATSKFVTSGSGDTQYF,TRBV15,TRBJ2-3,TRBD2,.
CASSSVGQSYGYTF,TRBV5-6,TRBJ1-2,TRBD1,.
CASTRTGDALNTEAFF,TRBV28,TRBJ1-1,TRBD1,.
CASCLAQGNGELFF,TRBV6-5,TRBJ2-2,.,.
CSAMEAPRKHGYTF,TRBV29-1,TRBJ1-2,.,.
CASSLVQANYGYTF,TRBV5-1,TRBJ1-2,.,few
CASSLVGATGSEAFF,TRBV11-2,TRBJ1-1,.,.
CASSFKAGEGPDTQYF,TRBV5-8,TRBJ2-3,TRBD2,.
CASSPLLGFYEQYF,TRBV7-9,TRBJ2-7,.,.
CASSEQQGSEPQHF,TRBV9,TRBJ1-5,.,.
CAWNPLLGSRSGEQYF,TRBV30,TRBJ2-7,.,.
CASSSRASNQPQHF,TRBV27,TRBJ1-5,.,.
CASSLFRDTEAFF,TRBV27,TRBJ1-1,.,.
CASSLYRTIAKNIQYF,TRBV5-6,TRBJ2-4,.,.
CSVLKSAKSLLNTEAFF,TRBV29-1,TRBJ1-1,.,.
CASSIDSVGRYPYNEQFF,TRBV19,TRBJ2-1,TRBD2,few
CASSRWGGVANYGYTF,TRBV5-1,TRBJ1-2,.,.
CASSDSSTGLIYNEQFF,TRBV6-4,TRBJ2-1,TRBD2,.
CSVTTGTSGNYEQYF,TRBV29-1,TRBJ2-7,TRBD2,.
CASSLGAGNGAQYF,TRBV11-3,TRBJ2-5,.,.
CASSYRTSAPYEQYF,TRBV6-5,TRBJ2-7,TRBD2,.
CASSGTGTGNSPLHF,TRBV5-6,TRBJ1-6,TRBD1,.
CASIAGLNNEQFF,TRBV2,TRBJ2-1,.,.
CASNKGRKNIQYF,TRBV28,TRBJ2-4,.,.
CASSPGGSSNQPQHF,TRBV7-8,TRBJ1-5,.,once
CASSVGASTEAFF,TRBV9,TRBJ1-1,.,.